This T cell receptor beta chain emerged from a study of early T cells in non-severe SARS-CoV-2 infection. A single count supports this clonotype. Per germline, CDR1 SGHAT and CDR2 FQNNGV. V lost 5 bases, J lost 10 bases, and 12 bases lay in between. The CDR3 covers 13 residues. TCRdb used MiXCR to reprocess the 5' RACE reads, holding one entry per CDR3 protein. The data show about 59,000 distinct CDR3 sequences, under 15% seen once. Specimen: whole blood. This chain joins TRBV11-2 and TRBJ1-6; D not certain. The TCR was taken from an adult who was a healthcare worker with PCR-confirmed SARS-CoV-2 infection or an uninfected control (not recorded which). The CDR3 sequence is CASSLVGGSPLHF. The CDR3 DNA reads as TGTGCCAGCAGCCTAGTGGGAGGATCACCCCTCCACTTT.